A single T cell receptor (beta chain) is shown here with its context. Its specificity is not known. The data stem from a study of cytomegalovirus exposure and HLA in healthy donors. Overall study results and limits: When analyzed later, the rates of TCR association showed variation by HLA locus, with DRB1 the most and HLA-C the fewest. TCR beta sequences reportedly predicted most subjects' HLA-A and HLA-B alleles accurately. In an earlier analysis, in roughly 580 donors, most V segments appeared productive either ~87% or ~30% of the time.

Use of 60 Vbeta and 13 Jbeta primers characterized the PCR. The method was immunoSEQ multiplex PCR; TCRdb's version includes in-frame clones alone and lacks a portion of them. Its listing shows about 170,000 clones. J was trimmed by 5 bases and V by 3 bases; bases with no gene match: 6. CDR1 and CDR2 from the germline V gene are MGHRA and YSYEKL. This CDR3 region has 15 residues. Sequencing input: PBMCs. The sequence was collected from a woman aged 18-35 years in good health and CMV-seropositive. This chain connects TRBV4-1 to TRBJ2-7; 11 bases are a match to TRBD1. DNA of the CDR3: TGCGCCAGCAGCCATACTCCGGGACAGGGGGACGAGCAGTACTTC. Translating it yields CASSHTPGQGDEQYF.